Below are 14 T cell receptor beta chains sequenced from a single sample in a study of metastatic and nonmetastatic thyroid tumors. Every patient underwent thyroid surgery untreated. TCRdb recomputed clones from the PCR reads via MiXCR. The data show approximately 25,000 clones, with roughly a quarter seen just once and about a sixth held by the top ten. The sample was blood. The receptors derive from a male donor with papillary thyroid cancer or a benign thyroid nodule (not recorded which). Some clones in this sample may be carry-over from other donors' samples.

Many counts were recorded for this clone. The chain's CDR3 is CASSQQGAGGYTF. In DNA form, the CDR3 reads TGTGCCAGCAGTCAACAGGGGGCGGGGGGCTACACCTTC. This chain links TRBV27 with TRBJ1-2; 9 bases line up with TRBD1. The CDR3 is 13 residues long. Germline loops: CDR1 MNHEY, CDR2 SMNVEV (reference sequence). The trim removed 5 bases at V and 8 bases at J, leaving 6 bases unmatched.

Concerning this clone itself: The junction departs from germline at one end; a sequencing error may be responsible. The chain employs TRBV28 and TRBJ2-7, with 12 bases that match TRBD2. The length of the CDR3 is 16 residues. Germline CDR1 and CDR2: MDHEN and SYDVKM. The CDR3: CASSFGLAGSPYKQYF. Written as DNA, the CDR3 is TGTGCCAGCAGTTTCGGACTAGCGGGGAGCCCCTACAAGCAGTACTTC.

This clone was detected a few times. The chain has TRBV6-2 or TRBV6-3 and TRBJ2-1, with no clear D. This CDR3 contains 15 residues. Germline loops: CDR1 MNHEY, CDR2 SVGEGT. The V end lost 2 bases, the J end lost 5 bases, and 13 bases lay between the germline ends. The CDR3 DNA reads TGTGCCAGCAGTTACCTTGGGATAAGAGACAATGAGCAGTTCTTC. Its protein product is CASSYLGIRDNEQFF.

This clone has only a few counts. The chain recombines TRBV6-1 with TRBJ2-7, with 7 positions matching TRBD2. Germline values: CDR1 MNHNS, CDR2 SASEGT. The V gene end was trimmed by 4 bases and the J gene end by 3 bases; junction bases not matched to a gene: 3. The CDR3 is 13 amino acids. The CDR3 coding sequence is TGTGCCAGCAGTGTTGGGGGGGGCTACGAGCAGTACTTC. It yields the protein CASSVGGGYEQYF.

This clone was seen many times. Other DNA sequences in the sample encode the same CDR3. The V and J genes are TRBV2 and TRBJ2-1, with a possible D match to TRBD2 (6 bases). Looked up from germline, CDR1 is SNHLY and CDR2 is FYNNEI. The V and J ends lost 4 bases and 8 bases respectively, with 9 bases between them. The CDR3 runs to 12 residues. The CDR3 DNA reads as TGTGCCAGCAGTGGGTGGGACTATGAGCAGTTCTTC. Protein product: CASSGWDYEQFF.

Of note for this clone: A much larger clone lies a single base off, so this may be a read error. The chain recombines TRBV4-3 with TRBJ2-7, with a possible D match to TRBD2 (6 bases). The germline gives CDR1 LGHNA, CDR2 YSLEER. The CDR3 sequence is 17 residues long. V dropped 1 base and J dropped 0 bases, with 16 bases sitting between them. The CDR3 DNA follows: TGCGCCAGCAGCCAAGCCCGAGCCGCGGGGTGCTCCTACGAGCAGTACTTC. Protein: CASSQARAAGCSYEQYF.

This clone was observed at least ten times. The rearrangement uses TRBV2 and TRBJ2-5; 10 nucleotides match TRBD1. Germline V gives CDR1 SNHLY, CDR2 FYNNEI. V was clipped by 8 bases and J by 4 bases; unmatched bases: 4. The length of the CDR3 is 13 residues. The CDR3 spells CASGGQGLETQYF. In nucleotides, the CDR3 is TGTGCCAGCGGGGGACAGGGGCTAGAGACCCAGTACTTC.

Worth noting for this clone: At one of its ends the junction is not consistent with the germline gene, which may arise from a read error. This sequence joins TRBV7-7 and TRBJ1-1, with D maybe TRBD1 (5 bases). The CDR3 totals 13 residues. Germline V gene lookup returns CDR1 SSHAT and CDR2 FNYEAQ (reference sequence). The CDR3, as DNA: TGTTCTAGCAGCCTCACAGGCGACGCTGAAGCTTGCTTT. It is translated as CSSSLTGDAEACF.

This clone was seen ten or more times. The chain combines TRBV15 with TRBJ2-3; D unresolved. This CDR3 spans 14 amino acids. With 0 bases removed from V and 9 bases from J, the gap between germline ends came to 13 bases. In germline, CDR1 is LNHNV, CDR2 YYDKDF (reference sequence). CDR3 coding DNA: TGTGCCACCAGCAGAGATTTTGCGCGCACAACGCAGTATTTT. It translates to CATSRDFARTTQYF.

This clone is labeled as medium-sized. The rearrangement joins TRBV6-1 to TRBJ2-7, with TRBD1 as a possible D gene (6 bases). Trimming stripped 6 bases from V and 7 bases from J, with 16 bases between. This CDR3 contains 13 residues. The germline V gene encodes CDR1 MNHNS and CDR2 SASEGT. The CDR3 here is CASRGQLRGEQYF. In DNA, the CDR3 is TGTGCCAGCAGAGGACAGTTAAGGGGAGAGCAGTACTTC.

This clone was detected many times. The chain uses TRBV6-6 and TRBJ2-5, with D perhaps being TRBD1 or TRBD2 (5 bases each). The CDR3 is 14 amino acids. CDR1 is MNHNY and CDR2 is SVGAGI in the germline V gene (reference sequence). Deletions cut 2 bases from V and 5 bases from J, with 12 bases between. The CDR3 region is CASSYGTASETQYF. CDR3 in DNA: TGTGCCAGCAGTTACGGGACGGCGTCCGAGACCCAGTACTTC.

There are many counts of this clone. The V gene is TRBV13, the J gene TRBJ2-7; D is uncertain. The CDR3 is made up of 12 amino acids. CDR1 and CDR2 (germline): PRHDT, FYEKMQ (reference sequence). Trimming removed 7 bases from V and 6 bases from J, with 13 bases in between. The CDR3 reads CASTTLDGEQYF. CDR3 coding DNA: TGTGCCAGCACCACCTTAGATGGCGAGCAGTACTTC.

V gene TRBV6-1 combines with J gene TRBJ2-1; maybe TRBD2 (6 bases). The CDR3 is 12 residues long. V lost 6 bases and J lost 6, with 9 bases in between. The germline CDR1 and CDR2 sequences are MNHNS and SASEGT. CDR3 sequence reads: CASRNGGNEQFF. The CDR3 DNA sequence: TGTGCCAGCAGGAACGGGGGCAATGAGCAGTTCTTC.

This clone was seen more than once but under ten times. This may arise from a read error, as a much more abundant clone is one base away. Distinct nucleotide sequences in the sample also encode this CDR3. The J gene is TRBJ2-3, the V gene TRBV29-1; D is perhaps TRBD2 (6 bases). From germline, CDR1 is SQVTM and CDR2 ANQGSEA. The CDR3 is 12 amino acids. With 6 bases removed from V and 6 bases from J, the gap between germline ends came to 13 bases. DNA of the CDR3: TGCAGCGTCCCGACTGCGGGGGATACGCAGTATTTT. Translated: CSVPTAGDTQYF.